Listed here are 16 T cell receptor beta chains from one sample, sequenced in a study of blood T cell repertoires in COVID-19. Generated by immunoSEQ multiplex PCR, the TCRdb table keeps only in-frame clones and is missing some. This sample has roughly 250,000 clones, with around 90% found just once. Sequencing was performed on PBMCs or T cells enriched from blood (not recorded which). The receptor set was obtained from a woman aged 45 to 65 who had recovered from COVID-19.

V gene TRBV29-1 combines with J gene TRBJ2-1; 9 bases map to TRBD2. The CDR3 extends over 15 amino acids. V shed 3 bases, J shed 6 bases, and the junction held 9 bases outside the gene matches. The V gene's germline CDR1 is SQVTM and CDR2 ANQGSEA. CDR3 DNA sequence: TGCAGCGTTGAGAGTAGCGGGAGTTACTCCAATGAGCAGTTCTTC. As protein: CSVESSGSYSNEQFF.

V and J are TRBV11-1 and TRBJ2-7; 8 positions agree with TRBD2. Trimming took 1 base from V and 6 from J; bases not matched to a gene: 11. In germline, CDR1 is SGHAT, CDR2 FQDESV (reference sequence). The CDR3 length is 16 residues. The CDR3 sequence: CASSLGTTSESGEQYF. The CDR3 region has the DNA TGTGCCAGCAGCTTAGGGACGACTAGCGAATCGGGCGAGCAGTACTTC.

The rearrangement joins TRBV2 to TRBJ2-3; 11 bases are a match to TRBD2. From germline, CDR1 is SNHLY and CDR2 FYNNEI. V gave up 6 bases and J gave up 4 bases; unmatched junction bases: 3. The CDR3 loop spans 14 amino acids. The CDR3 loop is CASRSSGRADTQYF. CDR3 coding DNA: TGTGCCAGCAGGAGTAGCGGGAGGGCAGATACGCAGTATTTT.

The chain is built from TRBV5-6 and TRBJ1-2, with D possibly being TRBD1 (5 bases). V lost 2 bases to trimming and J lost 4 bases, with 9 bases between them. This CDR3 comprises 13 residues. Germline assignment: CDR1 SGHDT and CDR2 YYEEEE. This CDR3 reads CASSFLTAYGYTF. CDR3 DNA: TGTGCCAGCAGCTTTCTGACAGCCTATGGCTACACCTTC.

V and J are TRBV5-1 and TRBJ2-7; tentatively, D is TRBD2 (5 bases). The ends were cut back, 0 bases at V and 6 bases at J, with 7 bases in the middle. The length of the CDR3 is 12 residues. Germline CDR1 reads SGHRS; CDR2 reads YFSETQ. The DNA of the CDR3 is TGCGCCAGCAGCTTGGGAGGGCTCGAGCAGTACTTC. Its translation is CASSLGGLEQYF.

This chain uses TRBV18 with TRBJ1-1; 9 nucleotides match TRBD1. Losses at the gene ends were 6 bases for V and 6 bases for J; bases not matched to a gene: 5. The CDR3 loop spans 13 amino acids. Germline lookup yields CDR1 KGHSH and CDR2 LQKENI. The CDR3 sequence: CASSYTGGPEAFF. CDR3 DNA sequence: TGTGCCAGCTCGTATACAGGGGGCCCTGAAGCTTTCTTT.

This clone has a single count. The chain joins TRBV30 to TRBJ1-2; D not certain. The CDR3 loop spans 15 amino acids. The V gene's germline CDR1 is GTSNPN and CDR2 SVGIG (reference sequence). V lost 2 bases, J lost 5 bases, and 18 bases lay in between. CDR3: CAWSPAGLGLYGYTF. DNA for the CDR3: TGTGCCTGGAGTCCCGCGGGATTGGGCCTTTATGGCTACACCTTC.

The gene calls are TRBV5-4 and TRBJ1-2, with TRBD1 identical over 8 bases. CDR1 and CDR2 from the germline V gene are SGHNT and YYREEE (reference sequence). The CDR3 totals 16 residues. The ends lost 3 bases at V and 6 bases at J; junction bases unmatched: 13. The CDR3 sequence is CASSSAKRRGLDGYTF. In DNA form, the CDR3 reads TGTGCCAGCAGCTCGGCGAAACGCAGGGGGCTTGATGGCTACACCTTC.

This clone appeared once. The V call is TRBV5-6, the J call TRBJ2-5; possibly TRBD1 for D (5 bases). CDR3 length: 14 residues. Germline lookup yields CDR1 SGHDT and CDR2 YYEEEE. V lost 7 bases and J lost 0, with 13 bases in between. The CDR3 here is CASSTGVYQETQYF. CDR3 nucleotide sequence: TGTGCCAGCTCAACAGGCGTGTACCAAGAGACCCAGTACTTC.

The chain has TRBV28 and TRBJ1-2; TRBD1 is a possible D gene (5 bases). V was clipped by 2 bases and J by 4 bases, with 17 bases between them. The CDR3 consists of 16 residues. The germline V gene has CDR1 MDHEN and CDR2 SYDVKM. The CDR3 spells CASSLRRPSGVYGYTF. CDR3 DNA: TGTGCCAGCAGTTTAAGGCGGCCCTCGGGGGTCTATGGCTACACCTTC.

The chain carries TRBV5-4 and TRBJ2-1; 9 bases align to TRBD1. CDR3 length: 13 residues. Trimming removed 4 bases from V and 8 bases from J; junction bases left unmatched: 4. Germline V gene lookup returns CDR1 SGHNT and CDR2 YYREEE (reference sequence). CDR3 in DNA: TGTGCCAGCAGCAGGACAGGGGCGGATGAGCAGTTCTTC. It translates to CASSRTGADEQFF.

This clone was found once. V is TRBV19 and J is TRBJ1-5, with 8 bases identical to TRBD1. V gave up 7 bases and J gave up 5 bases; unmatched junction bases: 7. Germline V lookup: CDR1 LNHDA, CDR2 SQIVND (reference sequence). This CDR3 has 14 residues. The CDR3 loop is CASKSGQGDQPQHF. Here the CDR3 DNA reads TGTGCCAGTAAGTCCGGACAGGGAGATCAGCCCCAGCATTTT.

The gene calls are TRBV2 and TRBJ1-2, with TRBD1 as a possible D gene (5 bases). The CDR3 loop spans 14 amino acids. Germline V lookup: CDR1 SNHLY, CDR2 FYNNEI. Between the trimmed V and J ends, which lost 2 bases and 8 bases, there was a span of 15 bases. CDR3 residues: CASSERGALGGYTF. As DNA, the CDR3 is TGTGCCAGCAGTGAAAGGGGTGCACTGGGGGGCTACACCTTC. Variable domain in full (rest from reference TRBV2 and TRBJ1-2): EPEVTQTPSHQVTQMGQEVILRCVPISNHLYFYWYRQILGQKVEFLVSFYNNEISEKSEIFDDQFSVERPDGSNFTLKIRSTKLEDSAMYFCASSERGALGGYTFGSGTRLTVV.

This chain links TRBV7-2 with TRBJ2-1, with D perhaps matching TRBD2 (7 bases). The length of the CDR3 is 15 residues. Germline CDR1 reads SGHTA; CDR2 reads FQGNSA. V was shortened by 1 base and J by 7 bases, with 14 bases between the two germline ends. CDR3 nucleotides: TGTGCCAGCAGCTTAGAGGCGGGGAGGGGGAATGAGCAGTTCTTC. This codes for CASSLEAGRGNEQFF.

This chain links TRBV14 with TRBJ2-7; D gene ambiguous. This CDR3 is built from 12 residues. Germline CDR1 reads SGHDN; CDR2 reads FVKESK. V lost 4 bases to trimming and J lost 5 bases, with 9 bases between them. The CDR3 nucleotides read TGTGCCAGCAGCCGATCTACAGACGAGCAGTACTTC. Protein sequence: CASSRSTDEQYF.

The gene calls are TRBV11-1 and TRBJ2-1; D possibly corresponds to TRBD1 (5 bases). CDR3 length: 15 residues. The germline V gene encodes CDR1 SGHAT and CDR2 FQDESV (reference sequence). Trimming cost V 6 bases and J 7 bases, with 19 bases left between them. The CDR3 sequence: CASSSRAGIENEQFF. CDR3 sequence (DNA): TGTGCCAGCAGTTCCAGGGCTGGAATTGAAAATGAGCAGTTCTTC.